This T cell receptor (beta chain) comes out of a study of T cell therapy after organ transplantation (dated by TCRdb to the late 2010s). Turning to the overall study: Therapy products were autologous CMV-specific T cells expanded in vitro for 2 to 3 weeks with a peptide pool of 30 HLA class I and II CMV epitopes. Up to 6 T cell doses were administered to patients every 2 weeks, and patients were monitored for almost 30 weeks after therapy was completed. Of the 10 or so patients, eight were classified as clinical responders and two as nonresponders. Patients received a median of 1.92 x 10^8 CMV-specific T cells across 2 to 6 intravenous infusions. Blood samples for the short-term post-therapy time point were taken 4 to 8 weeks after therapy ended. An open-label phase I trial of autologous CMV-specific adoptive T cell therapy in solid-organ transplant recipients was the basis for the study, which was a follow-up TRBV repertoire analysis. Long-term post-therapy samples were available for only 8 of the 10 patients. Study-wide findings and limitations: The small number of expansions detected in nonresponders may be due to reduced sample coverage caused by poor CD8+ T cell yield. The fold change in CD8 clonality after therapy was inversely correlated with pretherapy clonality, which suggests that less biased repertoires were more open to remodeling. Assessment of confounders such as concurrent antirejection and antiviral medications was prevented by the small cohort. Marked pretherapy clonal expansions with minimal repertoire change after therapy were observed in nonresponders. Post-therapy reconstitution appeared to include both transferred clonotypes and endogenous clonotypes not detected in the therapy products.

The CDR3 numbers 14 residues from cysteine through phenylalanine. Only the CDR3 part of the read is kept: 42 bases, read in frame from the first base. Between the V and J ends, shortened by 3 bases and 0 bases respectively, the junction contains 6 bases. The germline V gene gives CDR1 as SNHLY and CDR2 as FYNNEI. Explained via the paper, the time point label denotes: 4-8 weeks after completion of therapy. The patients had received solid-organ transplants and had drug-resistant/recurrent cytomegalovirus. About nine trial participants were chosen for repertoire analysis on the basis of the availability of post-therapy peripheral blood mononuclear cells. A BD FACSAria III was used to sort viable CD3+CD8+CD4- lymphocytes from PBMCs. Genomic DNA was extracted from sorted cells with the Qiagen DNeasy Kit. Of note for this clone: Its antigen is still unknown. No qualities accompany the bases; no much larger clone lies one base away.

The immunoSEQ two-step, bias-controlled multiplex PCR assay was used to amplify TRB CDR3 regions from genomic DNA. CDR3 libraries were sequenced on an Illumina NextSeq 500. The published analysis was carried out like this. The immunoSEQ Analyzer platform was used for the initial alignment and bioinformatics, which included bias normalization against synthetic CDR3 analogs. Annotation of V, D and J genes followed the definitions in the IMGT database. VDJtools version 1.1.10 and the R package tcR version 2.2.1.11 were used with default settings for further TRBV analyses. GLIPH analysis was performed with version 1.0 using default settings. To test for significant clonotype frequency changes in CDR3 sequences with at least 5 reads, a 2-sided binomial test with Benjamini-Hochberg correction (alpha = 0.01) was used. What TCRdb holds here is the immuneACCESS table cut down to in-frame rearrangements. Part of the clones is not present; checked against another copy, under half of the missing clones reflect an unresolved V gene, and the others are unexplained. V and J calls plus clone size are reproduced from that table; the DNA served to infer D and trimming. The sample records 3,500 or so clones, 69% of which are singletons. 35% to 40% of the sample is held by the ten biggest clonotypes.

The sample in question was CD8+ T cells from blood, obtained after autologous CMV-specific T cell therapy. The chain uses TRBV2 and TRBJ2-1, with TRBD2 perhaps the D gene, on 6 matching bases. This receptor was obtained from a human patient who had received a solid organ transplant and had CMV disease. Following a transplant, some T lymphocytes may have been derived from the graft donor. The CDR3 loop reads CASSDSGSYNEQFF. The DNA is TGTGCCAGCAGTGATAGCGGCTCCTACAATGAGCAGTTCTTC.